This TCR beta chain was documented in a study of human T cells and chemical hapten exposure (dated by TCRdb to 2020 to 2023). About the study as a whole: For sensitization, 2% DPC in acetone was applied to a 2 cm by 2 cm area of upper inner arm skin. Throughout the study period of about 22 weeks, patients also received therapeutic DPC doses to the scalp every week. Twenty-nine alopecia patients gave blood for TCR sequencing at one to four time points (pre-sensitization, 2, 6 and 24 weeks). Libraries were pooled for sequencing, and variation in per-sample TCR yields was attributed mainly to small differences in library volumes within the pool. This study followed changes in the peripheral blood TCR repertoire in vivo during primary and secondary sensitization of alopecia patients to the hapten diphenylcyclopropenone (DPC). Patch testing was done on the upper back using Finn chambers containing 0.01% DPC, and results were scored after 6 days according to International Contact Dermatitis Research Group standards. The patient cohort, mostly female, included alopecia areata with under or over 50% scalp involvement, alopecia totalis and alopecia universalis. Patient blood was sampled pre-sensitization (week 0) and at 2, 6 and about 24 weeks after DPC sensitization. Points the paper makes about the study in general: DPC sensitization did not change how many TCRs were above 1 in 1000 frequency, and no evidence was found of alterations in global repertoire structure. Compared with pre-sensitization or healthy control sets, expanded TCRs formed significantly more large CDR3 similarity clusters, which is consistent with antigen-driven responses. Because every patient had alopecia, a presumed autoimmune disease, the patients' immune response might differ from that of healthy individuals. The number of PT1 expanded TCRs positively correlated with patch test score, significant at thresholds 8, 16 and 32 but not 4. Repeated subsampling changed both the strength of the expansion versus patch-test correlation and the threshold at which the correlation became significant.

The library came from RACE. The listed sequencing device is NextSeq 500. During library preparation, unique molecular identifiers were attached to individual cDNA molecules so that TCRs could be counted in a quantitative, reproducible way. For every blood RNA sample, sequencing covered both the TCR alpha and TCR beta chains. The paper's data handling went like this. A median of approximately 100,000 TCRs per sample was observed, with a range of about 23,224 to 750,000. V, J and CDR3 annotation of the TCR reads was performed with the Decombinator software suite. For PS versus PT1 abundance plots, all samples were subsampled to the same number of TCRs (28,000). Expanded TCRs were defined as absent before sensitization and observed at least eight times at the 2-week time point. TCRdb cleaned the public reads at Q25 with fastp, built clones with MiXCR and kept in-frame beta chains. CDR3 protein sequences are deduplicated, and each keeps its most common genes and DNA. TCRdb assigned the V and J calls; the authors' analysis was not used. The sample data list about 180,000 distinct CDR3 sequences, and almost 30% of these were observed just once. Less than 3.5% of the sample lies in the top ten.

CDR3 length: 14 amino acids, cysteine to phenylalanine. The read is trimmed to its CDR3 DNA, 42 bases read in frame from base 1. V is cut back by 7 bases and J by 13 bases, with 14 bases in the junction unmatched. Read against the paper, the sample's time point label means: pre-sensitization, week 0. The sample's treatment or condition label, decoded: therapeutic diphenylcyclopropenone sensitization with weekly scalp DPC. Blood at each patch-test visit was drawn before the patch test was applied. Eligible patients were aged 18 to 70, diagnosed with alopecia, deemed suitable for DPC therapy, and excluded if pregnant. Total RNA was extracted from unfractionated whole blood collected in Tempus Blood RNA tubes. This clonotype has more than one count but fewer than ten. Its antigen has not been determined. Per-nucleotide qualities are absent, and no much larger clonotype sits a single base away.

This chain is built from TRBV12-3 or TRBV12-4 and TRBJ2-1, and 9 junctional nucleotides match TRBD2. The sequenced sample was whole blood, obtained in connection with sensitization to the hapten diphenylcyclopropenone (DPC). The receptor was derived from a young woman with alopecia areata. Some clones in this sample may be carry-over from other donors' samples. CDR3 region: CASTSGGGALIQFF. The sequence in DNA is TGTGCCAGCACATCTGGCGGGGGGGCCCTAATACAGTTCTTC.